This T cell receptor beta chain was retrieved from a study of a mutant IDH1 vaccine in newly diagnosed glioma. Study context: Vaccine dosing followed radiotherapy by 4-6 weeks, or accompanied temozolomide cycles.

In the case of this clone: As yet, its antigen is unknown.

Germline V lookup: CDR1 SGHTA, CDR2 FQGNSA. The CDR3 has 14 amino acids. Trimming left V 5 bases short and J 8 bases short, with 16 bases between. Assay: immunoSEQ multiplex PCR; the TCRdb copy retains only in-frame clones and omits some. Of 40,000 to 55,000 clones listed, roughly 91% are singletons. Sample time point: week 11, during vaccination. Topical imiquimod accompanied each vaccine dose, which consisted of 300 ug of mutant IDH1 20-mer peptide. The source of this sequence is a man aged 50 to 59 with glioma. This material consisted of PBMCs, taken from a glioma patient whose treatment included an IDH1 peptide vaccine. The J gene is TRBJ2-1, the V gene TRBV7-2, with a weak D call TRBD1 (5 bases). The CDR3 DNA sequence: TGTGCCAGCAGCGTAAGGTCAGGGCCCGATGAGCAGTTCTTC. Its protein product is CASSVRSGPDEQFF.